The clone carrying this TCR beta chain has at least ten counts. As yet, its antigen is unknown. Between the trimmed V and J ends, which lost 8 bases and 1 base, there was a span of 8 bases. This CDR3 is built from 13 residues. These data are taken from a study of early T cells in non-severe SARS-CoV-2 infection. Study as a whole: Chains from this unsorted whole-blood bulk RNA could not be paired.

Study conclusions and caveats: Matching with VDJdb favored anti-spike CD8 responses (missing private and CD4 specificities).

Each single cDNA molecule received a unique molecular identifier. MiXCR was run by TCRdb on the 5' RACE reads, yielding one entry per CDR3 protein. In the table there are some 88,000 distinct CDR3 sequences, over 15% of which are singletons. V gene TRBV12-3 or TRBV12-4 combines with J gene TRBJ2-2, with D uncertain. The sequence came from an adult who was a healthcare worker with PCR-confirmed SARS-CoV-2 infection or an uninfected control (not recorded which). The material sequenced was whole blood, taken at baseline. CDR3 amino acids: CASYDGNTGELFF. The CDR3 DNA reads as TGTGCCAGCTATGACGGGAACACCGGGGAGCTGTTTTTT.